These 21 T cell receptor beta chains came from one sample sequenced in a study of cytomegalovirus exposure and HLA in healthy donors. Amplification used 60 Vbeta primers and 13 Jbeta primers. Assay used: immunoSEQ multiplex PCR; TCRdb lists only in-frame clones, some missing. The sample includes roughly 89,000 clones, more than 70% of them seen just once. The sequenced sample consisted of PBMCs. The receptors stem from a man between 18 and 29 years old in good health and CMV-seronegative.

The genes are TRBV9 and TRBJ2-7; possible D gene TRBD1, 6 bases. The CDR3 sequence is 15 residues long. Germline lookup yields CDR1 SGDLS and CDR2 YYNGEE. Between the trimmed V and J ends, which lost 0 bases and 0 bases, there was a span of 10 bases. The CDR3 loop reads CASSVDDRISYEQYF. The CDR3, as DNA: TGTGCCAGCAGCGTAGACGACAGGATCTCCTACGAGCAGTACTTC.

This clone is termed medium-sized. This chain joins TRBV10-2 and TRBJ2-7, with D unresolved. The germline V gene encodes CDR1 WSHSY and CDR2 SAAADI. Trimming removed 4 bases from V and 6 bases from J, with 7 bases in between. This CDR3 region has 11 residues. The CDR3 reads CASSARSEQYF. The CDR3, as DNA: TGCGCCAGCAGTGCCAGAAGCGAGCAGTACTTC.

The chain combines TRBV2 with TRBJ1-1; D might be TRBD1 (5 bases). Trimming left V 6 bases short and J 1 base short, with 12 bases between. This CDR3 has 14 residues. CDR1 and CDR2 (germline): SNHLY, FYNNEI. The CDR3 region has the DNA TGTGCCAGCAGCAATCGGGGGGGGAACACTGAAGCTTTCTTT. It codes for CASSNRGGNTEAFF.

In its sample, this clone was seen once. The chain is built from TRBV5-1 and TRBJ2-2; D remains unclear. The CDR3 extends over 13 amino acids. Germline loops: CDR1 SGHRS, CDR2 YFSETQ. V lost 0 bases to trimming and J lost 5 bases, with 5 bases between them. The DNA of the CDR3 is TGCGCCAGCAGCTTGGAGCTGACCGGGGAGCTGTTTTTT. It yields the protein CASSLELTGELFF.

V usage is TRBV7-3 and J usage is TRBJ2-2; D call uncertain. Trimming took off 1 base at V and 2 bases at J, with 14 bases between the two ends. CDR3 length: 17 amino acids. Germline CDR1 SGHTA, CDR2 FQGTGA. The CDR3 loop reads CASSLKEKSSNTGELFF. In DNA form, the CDR3 reads TGTGCCAGCAGCTTAAAGGAGAAGAGCTCTAACACCGGGGAGCTGTTTTTT.

The gene calls are TRBV27 and TRBJ1-1, with unresolved D. V lost 8 bases, J lost 4 bases, and 14 bases lay in between. CDR1 MNHEY and CDR2 SMNVEV come from the germline V gene (reference sequence). The CDR3 totals 13 residues. The CDR3 coding sequence is TGTGCCAGCCAAACAGATCCCGGCACTGAAGCTTTCTTT. Protein sequence: CASQTDPGTEAFF.

The chain joins TRBV6-1 to TRBJ1-1, with D hard to call. The CDR3 is made up of 12 amino acids. V shed 5 bases and J shed 4 bases, with 8 bases lying between them. The germline gives CDR1 MNHNS, CDR2 SASEGT. The CDR3 sequence is CASSRGSTEAFF. In nucleotides, the CDR3 is TGTGCCAGCAGTCGAGGGAGCACTGAAGCTTTCTTT.

CDR3 sequence (DNA): TGCGCCAGCAGCCGAACAGGGCGCACCGGGGAGCTGTTTTTT. It encodes CASSRTGRTGELFF. J is TRBJ2-2 and V is TRBV5-1; D perhaps matches TRBD1 (6 bases). The CDR3 contains 14 residues. Trimming took off 4 bases at V and 4 bases at J, with 11 bases between the two ends. Germline assignment: CDR1 SGHRS and CDR2 YFSETQ.

In DNA, the CDR3 is TGTGCCAGCAGTTACGGACAGTCCCGCGAGCAGTACTTC. Encoded protein: CASSYGQSREQYF. The rearrangement uses TRBV6-5 and TRBJ2-7; a weak D match, TRBD1 (6 bases). The CDR3 sequence is 13 residues long. The V end lost 2 bases, the J end lost 6 bases, and 11 bases lay between the germline ends. In germline, CDR1 is MNHEY, CDR2 SVGAGI.

V usage is TRBV5-6 and J usage is TRBJ2-3; 8 positions match TRBD2. With 1 base clipped from V and 3 bases from J, the junction kept 7 bases outside the gene matches. CDR1 is SGHDT, CDR2 YYEEEE, per germline. The CDR3 totals 16 residues. The CDR3 reads CASSLWGGGLTDTQYF. CDR3 coding DNA: TGTGCCAGCAGCTTGTGGGGCGGGGGGCTGACAGATACGCAGTATTTT.

The chain uses TRBV2 and TRBJ2-7; 7 nucleotides match TRBD2. The CDR3 sequence is 15 residues long. The germline V gene encodes CDR1 SNHLY and CDR2 FYNNEI. With 6 bases clipped from V and 1 base from J, the junction kept 9 bases outside the gene matches. CDR3 loop: CASRLARGGSYEQYF. The CDR3 region has the DNA TGTGCCAGCAGGCTTGCGCGCGGGGGTTCCTACGAGCAGTACTTC.

The V gene is TRBV27, the J gene TRBJ2-1, with a tentative D call TRBD1 (6 bases). The CDR3 covers 13 residues. Germline-derived CDR1 and CDR2 are MNHEY and SMNVEV (reference sequence). Trimming removed 6 bases from V and 14 bases from J, with 20 bases in between. The CDR3 coding sequence is TGTGCCAGCAGCTCCCCGGGACCCCGACAGGAGTTCTTC. Translation gives CASSSPGPRQEFF.

This chain uses TRBV6-1 with TRBJ2-5; 8 positions match TRBD2. V dropped 4 bases and J dropped 3; count of bases not matched to a gene: 4. Germline V gene data show CDR1 as MNHNS and CDR2 as SASEGT. This CDR3 is built from 14 residues. For the CDR3, the DNA is TGTGCCAGCAGTGTTAACGGGGGGGAAGAGACCCAGTACTTC. This translates into CASSVNGGEETQYF.

J is TRBJ1-3 and V is TRBV4-1; D perhaps matches TRBD1 (6 bases). CDR1 and CDR2 from the germline V gene are MGHRA and YSYEKL. The CDR3 has 16 amino acids. Deletions cut 3 bases from V and 0 bases from J, with 12 bases between. DNA for the CDR3: TGCGCCAGCAGCCACGGACAGCTGAGCTCTGGAAACACCATATATTTT. This translates into CASSHGQLSSGNTIYF.

The chain recombines TRBV19 with TRBJ1-1; the match to TRBD1 covers 7 bases. This CDR3 region has 14 residues. Germline V CDR1 and CDR2: LNHDA, SQIVND (reference sequence). V shed 3 bases, J shed 4 bases, and the junction held 5 bases outside the gene matches. The CDR3 is CASSIAGGSTEAFF. CDR3 DNA sequence: TGTGCCAGTAGTATTGCAGGGGGGAGCACTGAAGCTTTCTTT.

The genes are TRBV6-1 and TRBJ2-7, with D perhaps matching TRBD1 (6 bases). The CDR3 runs 13 residues. Germline assignment: CDR1 MNHNS and CDR2 SASEGT. Trimming shortened V by 7 bases and J by 7 bases, and 17 bases separated the two germline ends. The DNA for the CDR3 is TGTGCCAGCATAAGGGGGATGGATGGGGAGCAGTACTTC. It yields the protein CASIRGMDGEQYF.

A note on this clone: Distinct nucleotide sequences in the sample also encode this CDR3. The chain is built from TRBV6-6 and TRBJ1-3; possible D gene TRBD1, 5 bases. In germline, CDR1 is MNHNY, CDR2 SVGAGI (reference sequence). V was pared by 2 bases and J by 0 bases, with 8 bases between. The CDR3 is 15 residues long. DNA for the CDR3: TGTGCCAGCAGTTACGGGGGGAGCTCTGGAAACACCATATATTTT. Amino acid sequence: CASSYGGSSGNTIYF.

The J gene is TRBJ2-2, the V gene TRBV5-1, with D maybe TRBD2 (7 bases). The CDR3 covers 16 residues. Germline values: CDR1 SGHRS, CDR2 YFSETQ. V was cut by 2 bases and J by 3 bases, with 14 bases left in between. CDR3 sequence (DNA): TGCGCCAGCAGCTTCTTTGGGGGGGGCGACACCGGGGAGCTGTTTTTT. It is translated as CASSFFGGGDTGELFF.

The chain uses TRBV2 and TRBJ2-2; TRBD1 might be the D (6 bases). The V end was cut by 7 bases, the J end by 6 bases, with 12 bases between. The length of the CDR3 is 13 residues. Germline V gene data show CDR1 as SNHLY and CDR2 as FYNNEI. The CDR3 here is CASNYREPGELFF. DNA for the CDR3: TGTGCCAGCAACTACAGGGAACCCGGGGAGCTGTTTTTT.

This sequence joins TRBV7-6 and TRBJ2-7; D is perhaps TRBD2 (5 bases). Trimming left V 1 base short and J 4 bases short, with 11 bases between. From germline, CDR1 is SGHVS and CDR2 FNYEAQ. This CDR3 has 14 residues. CDR3: CASSLDARRYEQYF. The CDR3 DNA follows: TGTGCCAGCAGCTTAGATGCACGGAGGTACGAGCAGTACTTC. Full variable domain (rest looked up from reference TRBV7-6 and TRBJ2-7): GAGVSQSPRYKVTKRGQDVALRCDPISGHVSLYWYRQALGQGPEFLTYFNYEAQQDKSGLPNDRFSAERPEGSISTLTIQRTEQRDSAMYRCASSLDARRYEQYFGPGTRLTVT.

The rearrangement links TRBV5-1 to TRBJ1-1; D remains unclear. The V gene lost 0 bases and the J gene lost 1 base, with 10 bases spanning the gap. The germline CDR1 and CDR2 sequences are SGHRS and YFSETQ. This CDR3 has 15 amino acids. The CDR3 region has the DNA TGCGCCAGCAGCTTGGCAGGAGGAGAGAACACTGAAGCTTTCTTT. Its protein product is CASSLAGGENTEAFF.